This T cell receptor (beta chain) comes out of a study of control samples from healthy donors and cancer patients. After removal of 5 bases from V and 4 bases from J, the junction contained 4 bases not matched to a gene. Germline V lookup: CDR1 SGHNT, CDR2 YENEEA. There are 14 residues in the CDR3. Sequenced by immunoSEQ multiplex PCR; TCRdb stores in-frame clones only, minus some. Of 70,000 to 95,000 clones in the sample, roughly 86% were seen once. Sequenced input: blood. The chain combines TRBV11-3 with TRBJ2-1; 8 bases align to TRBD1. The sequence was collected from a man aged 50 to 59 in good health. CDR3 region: CASSPRGPYNEQFF. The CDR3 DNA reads TGTGCCAGCAGCCCCAGGGGGCCTTACAATGAGCAGTTCTTC.